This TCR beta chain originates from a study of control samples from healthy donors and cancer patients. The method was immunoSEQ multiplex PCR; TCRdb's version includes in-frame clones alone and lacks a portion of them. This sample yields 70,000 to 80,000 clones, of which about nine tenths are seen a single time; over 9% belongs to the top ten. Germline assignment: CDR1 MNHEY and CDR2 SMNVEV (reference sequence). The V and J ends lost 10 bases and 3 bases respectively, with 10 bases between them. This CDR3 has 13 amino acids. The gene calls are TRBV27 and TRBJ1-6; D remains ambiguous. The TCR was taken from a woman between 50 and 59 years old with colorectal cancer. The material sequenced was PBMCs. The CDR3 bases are TGTGCCACCGCCTTTCTCTATAATTCACCCCTCCACTTT. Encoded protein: CATAFLYNSPLHF.